A single sample gave rise to the 10 T cell receptor beta chains below, sequenced in a study of lymphopenia after photon versus proton radiotherapy. Assay used: immunoSEQ multiplex PCR; TCRdb lists only in-frame clones, some missing. The sample consists of over 25,000 clones, 84% of them appearing once. The sample consisted of peripheral blood, taken from a patient treated with proton-based radiotherapy. The source of these receptors is a woman aged 65 to 85 with pancreatic cancer.

This chain uses TRBV7-6 with TRBJ1-4; D gene uncertain. V was cut by 2 bases and J by 7 bases, with 8 bases left in between. This CDR3 has 13 amino acids. CDR1 and CDR2 from the germline V gene are SGHVS and FNYEAQ. CDR3 bases: TGTGCCAGCAGCTTATTGTTAGGTGAAAAACTGTTTTTT. Protein sequence: CASSLLLGEKLFF.

The chain uses TRBV30 and TRBJ1-1, with 10 nucleotides matching TRBD1. The CDR3 length is 14 residues. V shed 5 bases, J shed 4 bases, and the junction held 7 bases outside the gene matches. Per germline, CDR1 GTSNPN and CDR2 SVGIG (reference sequence). This chain's CDR3 is CAWDKTGGRTEAFF. CDR3 bases: TGTGCCTGGGACAAGACAGGGGGCCGCACTGAAGCTTTCTTT.

This chain uses TRBV19 with TRBJ1-4, with 7 bases aligning to TRBD1. The length of the CDR3 is 15 residues. Germline values: CDR1 LNHDA, CDR2 SQIVND (reference sequence). V trimming: 6 bases; J trimming: 2 bases; junction bases outside the gene matches: 6. CDR3 residues: CASSPGQFTNEKLFF. DNA of the CDR3: TGTGCCAGTAGCCCGGGACAGTTCACTAATGAAAAACTGTTTTTT.

The chain has TRBV7-2 and TRBJ2-7; 9 positions agree with TRBD2. The junction had 9 bases not matched to a gene; V was cut back by 4 bases and J by 5 bases. Germline values: CDR1 SGHTA, CDR2 FQGNSA. This CDR3 is built from 15 residues. The CDR3 sequence is CASSSFSGSGNEQYF. CDR3 nucleotide sequence: TGTGCCAGCAGCTCCTTTAGCGGGAGCGGAAACGAGCAGTACTTC.

The chain recombines TRBV10-3 with TRBJ1-5; D remains ambiguous. CDR3 length equals 12 residues. V lost 10 bases and J lost 5, with 12 bases in between. Germline V gives CDR1 ENHRY, CDR2 SYGVKD. Written as DNA, the CDR3 is TGTGCCACCGCGGAGGCTGATCAGCCCCAGCATTTT. As protein: CATAEADQPQHF.

This chain links TRBV7-6 with TRBJ1-5; no definite D call. V shed 1 base and J shed 0 bases, with 7 bases lying between them. Germline V CDR1 and CDR2: SGHVS, FNYEAQ. This CDR3 is 15 amino acids long. Here the CDR3 DNA reads TGTGCCAGCAGCTTAGATGGTTTTAGCAATCAGCCCCAGCATTTT. It encodes CASSLDGFSNQPQHF.

This clone was detected once. This chain joins TRBV15 and TRBJ1-2, with 7 bases matching TRBD1. Germline CDR1 is LNHNV and CDR2 is YYDKDF (reference sequence). This CDR3 spans 13 amino acids. With 3 bases clipped from V and 5 bases from J, the junction kept 3 bases outside the gene matches. The CDR3 loop reads CATSSLTGYGYTF. The CDR3 DNA reads as TGTGCCACCAGCAGCTTGACAGGGTATGGCTACACCTTC.

DNA of the CDR3: TGTGCCAGCAGTTTAAATGGCTTTAATGAAAAACTGTTTTTT. Translated: CASSLNGFNEKLFF. The V call is TRBV28, the J call TRBJ1-4; D is uncertain. Germline V gives CDR1 MDHEN, CDR2 SYDVKM. The CDR3 loop spans 14 amino acids. V was trimmed by 2 bases and J by 4 bases, leaving 8 bases between them.

The chain links TRBV28 to TRBJ1-2; the match to TRBD1 covers 7 bases. CDR3 length: 14 amino acids. Per germline, CDR1 MDHEN and CDR2 SYDVKM. V shed 4 bases, J shed 2 bases, and the junction held 4 bases outside the gene matches. CDR3: CASSSPGQNYGYTF. The CDR3 DNA is TGTGCCAGCAGTTCCCCGGGACAGAACTATGGCTACACCTTC.

A few counts support this clone. The gene calls are TRBV7-8 and TRBJ2-7; 13 positions match TRBD2. Per the germline V gene, CDR1 is SGHVS and CDR2 is FQNEAQ. This CDR3 region has 18 residues. The J segment lost 0 bases and the V segment lost 3 bases, leaving 8 bases of the junction unmatched. CDR3: CASSFPGLAGVDSYEQYF. The CDR3 DNA follows: TGTGCCAGCAGCTTTCCAGGACTAGCGGGAGTCGACTCCTACGAGCAGTACTTC.